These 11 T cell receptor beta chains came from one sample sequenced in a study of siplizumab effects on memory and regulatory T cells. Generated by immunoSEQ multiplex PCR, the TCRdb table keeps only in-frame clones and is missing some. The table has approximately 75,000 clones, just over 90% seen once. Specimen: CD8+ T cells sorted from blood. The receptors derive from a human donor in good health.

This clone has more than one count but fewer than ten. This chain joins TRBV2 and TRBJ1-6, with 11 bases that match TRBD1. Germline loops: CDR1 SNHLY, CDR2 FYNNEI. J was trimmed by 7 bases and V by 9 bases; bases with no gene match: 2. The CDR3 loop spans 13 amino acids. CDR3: CARWDRGNSPLHF. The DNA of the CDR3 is TGTGCCAGATGGGACAGGGGGAATTCACCCCTCCACTTT. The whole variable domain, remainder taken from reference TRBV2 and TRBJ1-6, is EPEVTQTPSHQVTQMGQEVILRCVPISNHLYFYWYRQILGQKVEFLVSFYNNEISEKSEIFDDQFSVERPDGSNFTLKIRSTKLEDSAMYFCARWDRGNSPLHFGNGTRLTVT.

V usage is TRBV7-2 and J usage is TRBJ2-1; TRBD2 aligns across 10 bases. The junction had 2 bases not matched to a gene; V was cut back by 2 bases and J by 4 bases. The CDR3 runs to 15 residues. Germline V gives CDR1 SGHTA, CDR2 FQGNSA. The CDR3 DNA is TGTGCCAGCAGCTTACTAGCGGGGGCGTACAATGAGCAGTTCTTC. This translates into CASSLLAGAYNEQFF.

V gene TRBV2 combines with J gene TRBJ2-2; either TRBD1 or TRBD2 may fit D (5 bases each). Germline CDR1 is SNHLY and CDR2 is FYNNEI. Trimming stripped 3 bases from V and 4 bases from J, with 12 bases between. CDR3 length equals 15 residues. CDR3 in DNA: TGTGCCAGCAGTGAGGGACCAGCCGGCACCGGGGAGCTGTTTTTT. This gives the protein CASSEGPAGTGELFF.

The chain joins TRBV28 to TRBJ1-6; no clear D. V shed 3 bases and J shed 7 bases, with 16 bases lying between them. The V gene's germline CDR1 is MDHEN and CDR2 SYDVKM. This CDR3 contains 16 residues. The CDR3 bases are TGTGCCAGCAGTTTCGGTGAGATTTGGGAAAATTCACCCCTCCACTTT. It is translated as CASSFGEIWENSPLHF.

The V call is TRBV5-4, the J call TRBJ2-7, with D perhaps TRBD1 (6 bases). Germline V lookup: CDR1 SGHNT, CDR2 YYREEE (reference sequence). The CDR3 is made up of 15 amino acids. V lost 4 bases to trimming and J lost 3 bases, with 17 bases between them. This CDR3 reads CASSASPGQNYEQYF. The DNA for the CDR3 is TGTGCCAGCAGCGCATCACCGGGACAAAACTACGAGCAGTACTTC.

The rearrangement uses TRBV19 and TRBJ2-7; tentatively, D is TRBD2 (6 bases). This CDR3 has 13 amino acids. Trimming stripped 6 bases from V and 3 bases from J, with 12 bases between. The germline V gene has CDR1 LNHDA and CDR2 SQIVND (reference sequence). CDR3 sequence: CASRGGGDYEQYF. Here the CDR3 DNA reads TGTGCCAGTAGGGGCGGCGGGGACTACGAGCAGTACTTC.

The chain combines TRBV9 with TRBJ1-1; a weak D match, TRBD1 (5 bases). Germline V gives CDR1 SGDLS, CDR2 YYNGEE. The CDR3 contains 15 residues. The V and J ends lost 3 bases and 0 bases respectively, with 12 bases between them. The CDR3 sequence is CASSAIWGVNTEAFF. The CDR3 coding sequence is TGTGCCAGCAGCGCGATCTGGGGGGTGAACACTGAAGCTTTCTTT.

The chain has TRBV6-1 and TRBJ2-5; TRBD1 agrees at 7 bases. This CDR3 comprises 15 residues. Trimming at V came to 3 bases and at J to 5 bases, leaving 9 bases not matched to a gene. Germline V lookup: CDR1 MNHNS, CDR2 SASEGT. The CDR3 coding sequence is TGTGCCAGCAGTGATCCGACAGGGATTAGCGAGACCCAGTACTTC. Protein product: CASSDPTGISETQYF.

CDR3 residues: CAIMGGANTEAFF. Here the CDR3 DNA reads TGTGCCATCATGGGGGGGGCGAACACTGAAGCTTTCTTT. The chain employs TRBV10-3 and TRBJ1-1, with D possibly TRBD1 on 6 matching bases. Germline V gene lookup returns CDR1 ENHRY and CDR2 SYGVKD. The germline V and J ends were trimmed by 7 bases and 1 base, with 10 bases remaining between them. The CDR3 consists of 13 residues.

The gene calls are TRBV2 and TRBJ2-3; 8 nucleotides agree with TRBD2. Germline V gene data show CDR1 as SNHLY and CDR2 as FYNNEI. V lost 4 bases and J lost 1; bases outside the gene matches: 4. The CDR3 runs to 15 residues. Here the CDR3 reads CASSVAGGGTDTQYF. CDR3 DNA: TGTGCCAGCAGTGTCGCGGGGGGAGGCACAGATACGCAGTATTTT.

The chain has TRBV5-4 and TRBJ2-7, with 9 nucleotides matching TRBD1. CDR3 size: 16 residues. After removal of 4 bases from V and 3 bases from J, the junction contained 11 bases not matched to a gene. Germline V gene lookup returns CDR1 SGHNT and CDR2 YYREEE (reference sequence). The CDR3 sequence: CASSQDATGGYYEQYF. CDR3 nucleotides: TGTGCCAGCAGCCAAGACGCGACAGGGGGATACTACGAGCAGTACTTC.